This T cell receptor (beta chain) was documented in a study of Ad26.COV2.S vaccination and SARS-CoV-2 variants. As to treatment: over 15 received Ad26.COV2.S at low or high dose, single or two shots; roughly five received placebo; per-sample allocation not given. The samples date from day 63 after the first vaccine or placebo injection. Method: immunoSEQ multiplex PCR; TCRdb's copy keeps in-frame clones and lacks some. Of about 350,000 clones in the sample, roughly 90% are singletons; the top ten hold around 5%. CDR3 length: 17 amino acids. Germline CDR1 SGHRS, CDR2 YFSETQ. Germline trimming cut 4 bases from V and 6 bases from J; bases unmatched to any gene: 10.

V gene TRBV5-1 combines with J gene TRBJ2-7; the match to TRBD2 covers 16 bases. The specimen was peripheral blood, collected in a trial of Ad26.COV2.S vaccine versus placebo. This clonotype was obtained from a person aged 18-65 years who received the Ad26.COV2.S COVID-19 vaccine or a placebo. The CDR3 DNA reads TGCGCCAGCAGCCCGGGACCGGGACTAGCGGGGGGGCGCGAGCAGTACTTC. This sequence encodes CASSPGPGLAGGREQYF.